The 24 T cell receptor beta chains given below trace back to one sample, sequenced in a study of CD8 T cells in Susac syndrome. When the RNA was reverse transcribed, random hexamers were used with an input of roughly 0.45 to 1 ug. TCRdb reprocessed the immunoSEQ multiplex PCR reads via MiXCR and lists one record per CDR3 protein. The data hold about 210,000 distinct CDR3 sequences, with 94% observed a single time. The sequencing sample was made of CD4+ T cells from PBMCs. These receptors all come from a human donor with Susac syndrome.

This clonotype was found once. The chain couples TRBV11-2 to TRBJ2-2; no clear D. The CDR3 is 16 residues long. The germline V and J ends were trimmed by 1 base and 3 bases, with 12 bases remaining between them. The germline V gene has CDR1 SGHAT and CDR2 FQNNGV. CDR3 amino acids: CASSLGPPAYTGELFF. As DNA, the CDR3 is TGTGCCAGCAGCTTAGGTCCCCCAGCCTACACCGGGGAGCTGTTTTTT.

V gene TRBV6-6 combines with J gene TRBJ2-3, with 9 bases matching TRBD1. Germline assignment: CDR1 MNHNY and CDR2 SVGAGI (reference sequence). With 6 bases clipped from V and 1 base from J, the junction kept 8 bases outside the gene matches. The CDR3 is 16 residues long. The CDR3 is CASSYGQGRGTDTQYF. CDR3 DNA: TGTGCCAGCAGCTACGGACAGGGGCGAGGCACAGATACGCAGTATTTT.

This chain uses TRBV5-6 with TRBJ1-5; a weak D match, TRBD1 (6 bases). The V gene's germline CDR1 is SGHDT and CDR2 YYEEEE. Trimming left V 1 base short and J 0 bases short, with 11 bases between. The CDR3 contains 16 residues. For the CDR3, the DNA is TGTGCCAGCAGCTTGTTGGACAGTGATAGCAATCAGCCCCAGCATTTT. It translates to CASSLLDSDSNQPQHF.

The rearrangement links TRBV25-1 to TRBJ1-1; D ambiguous. The germline CDR1 and CDR2 sequences are MGHDK and SYGVNS. The length of the CDR3 is 14 residues. Trimming pared 2 bases from V and 8 bases from J, leaving 15 bases between. The CDR3 spells CASSEGSAVTEAFF. CDR3 DNA sequence: TGTGCCAGCAGTGAAGGTTCGGCTGTCACCGAAGCTTTCTTT.

The rearrangement uses TRBV19 and TRBJ2-7; 11 nucleotides match TRBD1. Per the germline V gene, CDR1 is LNHDA and CDR2 is SQIVND (reference sequence). This CDR3 has 16 amino acids. The V and J ends lost 7 bases and 7 bases, in that order; junction bases with no gene match: 15. CDR3 sequence: CASTISAGQGAEEQYF. DNA of the CDR3: TGTGCCAGTACCATATCTGCCGGACAGGGGGCTGAAGAGCAGTACTTC.

This clonotype is a singleton in its sample. The CDR3 here is CASSEALAETYEQYF. CDR3 DNA: TGTGCCAGCAGTGAGGCCCTAGCGGAAACCTACGAGCAGTACTTC. V usage is TRBV2 and J usage is TRBJ2-7; 7 bases map to TRBD2. V lost 3 bases, J lost 2 bases, and 7 bases stayed unmatched. The CDR3 has 15 amino acids. The germline V gene encodes CDR1 SNHLY and CDR2 FYNNEI.

The chain uses TRBV25-1 and TRBJ2-1, with D perhaps TRBD2 (5 bases). The germline gives CDR1 MGHDK, CDR2 SYGVNS. V shed 4 bases and J shed 9 bases, with 16 bases lying between them. The CDR3 runs to 14 residues. The CDR3 sequence: CASSGQRGISEQFF. The CDR3 DNA sequence: TGTGCCAGCAGTGGCCAGAGAGGGATTAGTGAGCAGTTCTTC.

This sequence joins TRBV11-2 and TRBJ1-5; D is unresolved. Trimming took off 6 bases at V and 9 bases at J, with 18 bases between the two ends. Germline-derived CDR1 and CDR2 are SGHAT and FQNNGV. This CDR3 has 14 amino acids. DNA of the CDR3: TGTGCCAGCAGTCAGCCTCCAGAGGGTGGGCCCCAGCATTTT. It encodes CASSQPPEGGPQHF. Full variable domain (rest looked up from reference TRBV11-2 and TRBJ1-5): EAGVAQSPRYKIIEKRQSVAFWCNPISGHATLYWYQQILGQGPKLLIQFQNNGVVDDSQLPKDRFSAERLKGVDSTLKIQPAKLEDSAVYLCASSQPPEGGPQHFGDGTRLSIL.

V is TRBV13 and J is TRBJ1-2; no reliable D call. V lost 8 bases and J lost 7, with 11 bases in between. The CDR3 is 11 residues long. Looked up from germline, CDR1 is PRHDT and CDR2 is FYEKMQ (reference sequence). The CDR3 protein is CASQLRGGYTF. The CDR3, as DNA: TGTGCCAGCCAACTTCGGGGTGGCTACACCTTC.

V is TRBV28 and J is TRBJ2-7, with TRBD1 matching over 7 bases. The germline CDR1 and CDR2 sequences are MDHEN and SYDVKM. The CDR3 consists of 14 residues. The junction had 10 bases not matched to a gene; V was cut back by 5 bases and J by 6 bases. The CDR3 reads CASSPGQSYGEQYF. CDR3 sequence (DNA): TGTGCCAGCAGTCCGGGACAGTCCTACGGCGAGCAGTACTTC.

This chain's CDR3 is CASGYRGSSTDTQYF. CDR3 DNA sequence: TGTGCCAGCGGGTACAGGGGCTCTAGCACAGATACGCAGTATTTT. The V gene is TRBV9, the J gene TRBJ2-3; 7 bases are shared with TRBD1. Trimming took 7 bases from V and 0 from J; bases not matched to a gene: 8. Germline V CDR1 and CDR2: SGDLS, YYNGEE. The CDR3 runs to 15 residues.

This chain links TRBV7-2 with TRBJ1-2; 7 bases are a match to TRBD1. V lost 5 bases and J lost 4; bases outside the gene matches: 7. Germline V lookup: CDR1 SGHTA, CDR2 FQGNSA. This CDR3 spans 14 amino acids. The CDR3 region has the DNA TGTGCCAGCAGCGCAACAGGGGTGCTCTATGGCTACACCTTC. Translating it yields CASSATGVLYGYTF. Using reference TRBV7-2 and TRBJ1-2 for the parts outside the CDR3, the full variable domain is GAGVSQSPSNKVTEKGKDVELRCDPISGHTALYWYRQSLGQGLEFLIYFQGNSAPDKSGLPSDRFSAERTGGSVSTLTIQRTQQEDSAVYLCASSATGVLYGYTFGSGTRLTVV.

The V call is TRBV9, the J call TRBJ2-1; 9 positions match TRBD2. J gave up 9 bases and V 0 bases, and 7 bases lay outside the gene matches. The CDR3 consists of 15 residues. Germline V gene lookup returns CDR1 SGDLS and CDR2 YYNGEE. Here the CDR3 DNA reads TGTGCCAGCAGCGTAGTGTCTAGCGGGGTGGGTGAGCAGTTCTTC. Its protein is CASSVVSSGVGEQFF.

The chain employs TRBV7-2 and TRBJ2-7; D gene ambiguous. Germline V gene data show CDR1 as SGHTA and CDR2 as FQGNSA. Trimming removed 1 base from V and 4 bases from J, with 8 bases in between. There are 13 residues in the CDR3. CDR3 amino acids: CASSLGLKYEQYF. The CDR3 DNA is TGTGCCAGCAGCTTAGGTTTGAAGTACGAGCAGTACTTC. The full variable domain, in which reference TRBV7-2 and TRBJ2-7 provide the parts outside the CDR3, is GAGVSQSPSNKVTEKGKDVELRCDPISGHTALYWYRQSLGQGLEFLIYFQGNSAPDKSGLPSDRFSAERTGGSVSTLTIQRTQQEDSAVYLCASSLGLKYEQYFGPGTRLTVT.

This clonotype was detected once. This chain's CDR3 is CSVGDTYYEQYF. The CDR3 DNA follows: TGCAGTGTAGGGGACACCTACTACGAGCAGTACTTC. This chain joins TRBV29-1 and TRBJ2-7, with D maybe TRBD1 (6 bases). CDR1 SQVTM and CDR2 ANQGSEA come from the germline V gene. The CDR3 loop spans 12 amino acids.

The V and J genes are TRBV7-2 and TRBJ2-5; D might be TRBD2 (5 bases). The CDR3 extends over 14 amino acids. Germline V lookup: CDR1 SGHTA, CDR2 FQGNSA. Trimming removed 0 bases from V and 6 bases from J, with 11 bases in between. CDR3 loop: CASSLAPGEKTQYF. The CDR3 DNA sequence: TGTGCCAGCAGCTTAGCGCCCGGGGAAAAGACCCAGTACTTC. The whole variable domain, remainder taken from reference TRBV7-2 and TRBJ2-5, is GAGVSQSPSNKVTEKGKDVELRCDPISGHTALYWYRQSLGQGLEFLIYFQGNSAPDKSGLPSDRFSAERTGGSVSTLTIQRTQQEDSAVYLCASSLAPGEKTQYFGPGTRLLVL.

V gene TRBV19 combines with J gene TRBJ1-4, with a weak D call TRBD1 (5 bases). Germline V gene data show CDR1 as LNHDA and CDR2 as SQIVND (reference sequence). This CDR3 has 16 amino acids. Trimming shortened V by 5 bases and J by 3 bases, and 16 bases separated the two germline ends. DNA for the CDR3: TGTGCCAGTAGTCCCTCGCAGGGTCGGCCTAATGAAAAACTGTTTTTT. Residues: CASSPSQGRPNEKLFF.

This clonotype appeared a single time. V is TRBV28 and J is TRBJ1-1; 7 positions match TRBD1. The V segment lost 3 bases and the J segment 11 bases; nucleotides outside the gene matches: 6. Germline-derived CDR1 and CDR2 are MDHEN and SYDVKM. This CDR3 has 12 amino acids. CDR3: CASSLFGQVAFF. DNA of the CDR3: TGTGCCAGCAGTTTGTTCGGACAGGTGGCTTTCTTT.

The gene calls are TRBV30 and TRBJ1-1, with D hard to call. The CDR3 sequence is 13 residues long. Germline values: CDR1 GTSNPN, CDR2 SVGIG (reference sequence). V shed 4 bases and J shed 3 bases, with 12 bases lying between them. CDR3 in amino acids: CAWTMTLHTEAFF. In nucleotides, the CDR3 is TGTGCCTGGACCATGACCTTACACACTGAAGCTTTCTTT.

The chain employs TRBV28 and TRBJ2-7; D is possibly TRBD2 (6 bases). Germline V lookup: CDR1 MDHEN, CDR2 SYDVKM. The CDR3 sequence is 16 residues long. The V and J ends lost 1 base and 6 bases respectively, with 19 bases between them. CDR3 protein: CASSLFFRQEGPEQYF. The DNA of the CDR3 is TGTGCCAGCAGTTTATTTTTCCGGCAGGAGGGCCCCGAGCAGTACTTC.

The chain carries TRBV19 and TRBJ2-1; D is ambiguous. Germline loops: CDR1 LNHDA, CDR2 SQIVND (reference sequence). Trimming removed 8 bases at V and 4 bases at J, with 15 bases between. The CDR3 consists of 14 residues. This chain's CDR3 is CASARTAPYNEQFF. CDR3 sequence (DNA): TGTGCCAGTGCAAGGACGGCACCTTACAATGAGCAGTTCTTC.

This clonotype was recorded once. The genes are TRBV24-1 and TRBJ1-5; D is perhaps TRBD1 (5 bases). Germline CDR1 KGHDR, CDR2 SFDVKD. V gave up 10 bases and J gave up 1 base, with 13 bases separating them. The CDR3 covers 14 residues. The CDR3 nucleotides read TGTGCCACGAAAGGTGGGGGGAGCAATCAGCCCCAGCATTTT. This translates into CATKGGGSNQPQHF.

This clonotype was detected a few times. This rearrangement joins TRBV12-3 or TRBV12-4 to TRBJ2-2; 10 nucleotides agree with TRBD1. The CDR3 sequence is 15 residues long. The junction had 3 bases not matched to a gene; V was cut back by 4 bases and J by 4 bases. CDR3 protein: CASSWDRGGTGELFF. CDR3 in DNA: TGTGCCAGCAGTTGGGACAGGGGAGGCACCGGGGAGCTGTTTTTT.

This chain joins TRBV19 and TRBJ1-5; D not certain. The germline V gene encodes CDR1 LNHDA and CDR2 SQIVND (reference sequence). The CDR3 runs to 16 residues. V was clipped by 3 bases and J by 5 bases, with 17 bases between them. In DNA, the CDR3 is TGTGCCAGTAGTATTCCGCTCGGGAAGGGCTATCAGCCCCAGCATTTT. It codes for CASSIPLGKGYQPQHF.